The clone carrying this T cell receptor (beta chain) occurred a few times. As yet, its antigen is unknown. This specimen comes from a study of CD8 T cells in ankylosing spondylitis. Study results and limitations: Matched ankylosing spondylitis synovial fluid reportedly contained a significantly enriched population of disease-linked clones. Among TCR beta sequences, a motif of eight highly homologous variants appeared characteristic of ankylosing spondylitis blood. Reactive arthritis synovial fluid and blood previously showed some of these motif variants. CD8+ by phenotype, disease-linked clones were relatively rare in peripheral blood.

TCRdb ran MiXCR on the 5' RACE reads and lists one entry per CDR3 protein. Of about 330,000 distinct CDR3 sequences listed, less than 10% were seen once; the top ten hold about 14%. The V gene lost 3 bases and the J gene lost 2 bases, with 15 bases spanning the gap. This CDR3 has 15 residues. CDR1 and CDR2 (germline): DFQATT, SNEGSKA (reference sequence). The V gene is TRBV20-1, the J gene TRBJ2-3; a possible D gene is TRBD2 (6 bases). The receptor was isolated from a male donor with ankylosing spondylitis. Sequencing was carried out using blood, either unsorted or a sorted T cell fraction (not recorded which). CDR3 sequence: CSARDEAGNTDTQYF. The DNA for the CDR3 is TGCAGTGCTAGGGACGAGGCGGGAAACACAGATACGCAGTATTTT.